This T cell receptor beta chain was observed in a study of T cells in Graves' hyperthyroidism and ophthalmopathy. Amplification yielded TCR beta CDR3 regions, with RNA transcripts as the source. TCR CDR3 underwent first-round RT-PCR with the HTBI primer set. TCRdb independently ran MiXCR on the multiplex PCR reads; one entry per CDR3 protein. The sample lists about 270,000 distinct CDR3 sequences, approximately 23% occurring once. A patient was excluded if there was uncontrolled infection, other autoimmune disease, pregnancy or lactation. Trimming took 5 bases from V and 4 from J, leaving 14 bases between them. This CDR3 has 14 amino acids. The germline V gene has CDR1 MNHEY and CDR2 SMNVEV (reference sequence).

This TCR was sampled from a man younger than 45 with Graves' ophthalmopathy. The sequenced sample consisted of blood. The chain joins TRBV27 to TRBJ1-1; the D gene is possibly TRBD1 (5 bases). CDR3 protein: CASSPDQGGTEAFF. Here the CDR3 DNA reads TGTGCCAGCAGTCCGGATCAGGGAGGCACTGAAGCTTTCTTT.